The 23 T cell receptor beta chains in this list originate from one sample, sequenced in a study of OX40 agonist ivuxolimab in advanced cancers. Repertoires were generated with immunoSEQ multiplex PCR, while TCRdb's copy carries only in-frame clones and drops some. The data hold under 45,000 clones, with 80% to 90% observed a single time. Source: CD4+ or CD8+ T cells sorted from blood, taken in a trial of the OX40 agonist ivuxolimab. The receptors here all came from an adult with an advanced solid tumor such as melanoma, head and neck, liver or kidney cancer.

To note about this clone: The junction and the germline gene differ at one end; a read error may be behind it. This chain uses TRBV27 with TRBJ2-1, with TRBD2 matching over 9 bases. This CDR3 contains 16 residues. Germline CDR1 and CDR2: MNHEY and SMNVEV (reference sequence). The chain's CDR3 is CASSFPGTSRHNKQFF. The CDR3 region has the DNA TGTGCCAGCAGTTTTCCCGGGACTAGCCGCCACAATAAGCAGTTCTTC.

The rearrangement uses TRBV5-1 and TRBJ2-7; TRBD2 agrees at 11 bases. The CDR3 extends over 14 amino acids. Trimming at V came to 7 bases and at J to 2 bases, leaving 5 bases not matched to a gene. Germline lookup yields CDR1 SGHRS and CDR2 YFSETQ. CDR3 coding DNA: TGCGCCAGCCGAGGGACTAGCGGACCCTACGAGCAGTACTTC. It is translated as CASRGTSGPYEQYF.

This clone was picked up a small number of times. The chain recombines TRBV2 with TRBJ2-7; 12 nucleotides match TRBD1. Germline V CDR1 and CDR2: SNHLY, FYNNEI. J was trimmed by 6 bases and V by 5 bases; bases with no gene match: 2. This CDR3 spans 13 amino acids. CDR3 sequence (DNA): TGTGCCAGCAGTCGGGACAGGGGGCGCGAGCAGTACTTC. It translates to CASSRDRGREQYF.

Only a few counts were recorded for this clone. The chain carries TRBV14 and TRBJ1-2, with a weak D call TRBD1 (5 bases). The germline CDR1 and CDR2 sequences are SGHDN and FVKESK. The CDR3 is made up of 16 amino acids. With 6 bases removed from V and 5 bases from J, the gap between germline ends came to 22 bases. CDR3 sequence (DNA): TGTGCCAGCAGACGGAGCGGGACTCCCACTGGGTATGGCTACACCTTC. This gives the protein CASRRSGTPTGYGYTF. The whole variable domain, filled in from reference TRBV14 and TRBJ1-2, reads EAGVTQFPSHSVIEKGQTVTLRCDPISGHDNLYWYRRVMGKEIKFLLHFVKESKQDESGMPNNRFLAERTGGTYSTLKVQPAELEDSGVYFCASRRSGTPTGYGYTFGSGTRLTVV.

The chain links TRBV30 to TRBJ1-4, with 7 positions matching TRBD1. Germline-derived CDR1 and CDR2 are GTSNPN and SVGIG (reference sequence). Trimming took 3 bases from V and 5 from J; bases not matched to a gene: 6. This CDR3 region has 14 residues. The CDR3 bases are TGTGCCTGGAGAAAGGGACAGCCGAATGAAAAACTGTTTTTT. Its translation: CAWRKGQPNEKLFF.

This chain links TRBV11-2 with TRBJ2-7; D is unresolved. The CDR3 loop spans 14 amino acids. Per germline, CDR1 SGHAT and CDR2 FQNNGV. The V and J ends lost 5 bases and 4 bases respectively, with 15 bases between them. CDR3 nucleotide sequence: TGTGCCAGCAGCAGGGTCACGACGGGTTACGAGCAGTACGTC. This sequence encodes CASSRVTTGYEQYV.

CDR3 sequence (DNA): TGCAGCGTTGTCCCAGGCCAAGAGACCCAGTACTTC. This encodes CSVVPGQETQYF. The V call is TRBV29-1, the J call TRBJ2-5; D uncertain. CDR3 length equals 12 residues. From germline, CDR1 is SQVTM and CDR2 ANQGSEA. V lost 4 bases, J lost 1 base, and 7 bases lay in between.

This rearrangement joins TRBV2 to TRBJ2-1; D is undetermined. The CDR3 runs to 14 residues. The V gene lost 3 bases and the J gene lost 9 bases, with 15 bases spanning the gap. CDR1 and CDR2 (germline): SNHLY, FYNNEI. In DNA form, the CDR3 reads TGTGCCAGCAGTGAGGCCCGACGGTATAGTGAGCAGTTCTTC. Translation gives CASSEARRYSEQFF.

V gene TRBV7-3 combines with J gene TRBJ2-2; no firm D call. Trimming shortened V by 5 bases and J by 1 base, and 14 bases separated the two germline ends. The length of the CDR3 is 16 residues. CDR1 and CDR2 from the germline V gene are SGHTA and FQGTGA. CDR3: CASSLYPPGNTGELFF. The CDR3, as DNA: TGTGCCAGCAGCCTTTACCCCCCGGGGAACACCGGGGAGCTGTTTTTT.

The rearrangement links TRBV6-1 to TRBJ2-1; 12 bases map to TRBD2. CDR3 length equals 13 residues. CDR1 and CDR2 from the germline V gene are MNHNS and SASEGT. With V trimmed by 7 bases and J by 8 bases, 3 bases remained unmatched. The CDR3 region has the DNA TGTGCCAGCACCGGACTAGCGGGGCATGAGCAGTTCTTC. Translation: CASTGLAGHEQFF.

Details on this clone: The junction departs from germline at one end; a sequencing error may be responsible. This chain joins TRBV7-7 and TRBJ2-2; D uncertain. This CDR3 is built from 15 residues. Germline V gene lookup returns CDR1 SSHAT and CDR2 FNYEAQ (reference sequence). CDR3 DNA sequence: TGTGCTAGCAGCTTAGACCGGATGAACACCGGGGAGCTGTTTTTT. Translation: CASSLDRMNTGELFF.

A few counts support this clone. The genes are TRBV7-3 and TRBJ1-1; TRBD1 matches at 7 bases. V dropped 1 base and J dropped 4; count of bases not matched to a gene: 3. CDR3 size: 14 residues. Germline V gene sequence: CDR1 SGHTA, CDR2 FQGTGA. CDR3 DNA sequence: TGTGCCAGCAGCTTAAAAGACAGGGCCACTGAAGCTTTCTTT. This gives the protein CASSLKDRATEAFF.

The chain carries TRBV9 and TRBJ2-2; D possibly corresponds to TRBD2 (5 bases). Trimming pared 0 bases from V and 7 bases from J, leaving 10 bases between. CDR1 is SGDLS, CDR2 YYNGEE, per germline. The CDR3 loop spans 14 amino acids. DNA of the CDR3: TGTGCCAGCAGCGTAGCTCGGGGTCACGGGGAGCTGTTTTTT. Its translation is CASSVARGHGELFF.

The chain has TRBV5-1 and TRBJ1-4, with TRBD1 identical over 8 bases. V lost 4 bases to trimming and J lost 4 bases; unmatched junction nucleotides: 9. The CDR3 is 16 residues long. Germline CDR1 is SGHRS and CDR2 is YFSETQ. The CDR3 DNA reads TGCGCCAGCAGCCCCGGACAGGGACAGCGTAATGAAAAACTGTTTTTT. Translating it yields CASSPGQGQRNEKLFF.

Comments on this clone: One end of the junction fails to match germline, which may point to a read error. The sample has other DNA sequences that encode this CDR3 too. V is TRBV19 and J is TRBJ1-2, with TRBD1 identical over 9 bases. The germline V gene has CDR1 LNHDA and CDR2 SQIVND (reference sequence). CDR3 length: 14 residues. CDR3: CASSATGGSYGYTF. The CDR3 region has the DNA TGTGCCAGTAGCGCGACAGGGGGATCCTATGGCTACACCTTT.

The chain combines TRBV5-1 with TRBJ2-3, with a tentative D call TRBD2 (6 bases). V shed 4 bases and J shed 0 bases, with 9 bases lying between them. The CDR3 length is 14 residues. CDR1 is SGHRS and CDR2 is YFSETQ in the germline V gene. CDR3 DNA: TGCGCCAGCAGCGGCGGGGTTAGCACAGATACGCAGTATTTT. Translating gives CASSGGVSTDTQYF. The variable domain in full, completed from reference TRBV5-1 and TRBJ2-3, reads KAGVTQTPRYLIKTRGQQVTLSCSPISGHRSVSWYQQTPGQGLQFLFEYFSETQRNKGNFPGRFSGRQFSNSRSEMNVSTLELGDSALYLCASSGGVSTDTQYFGPGTRLTVL.

This clone showed up just once. The genes are TRBV5-4 and TRBJ2-2; TRBD2 matches 8 bases. V was pared by 4 bases and J by 4 bases, with 12 bases of the junction left unmatched. Germline V gene sequence: CDR1 SGHNT, CDR2 YYREEE (reference sequence). The CDR3 consists of 17 residues. The CDR3 region is CASSLPYSGEPTGELFF. CDR3 nucleotide sequence: TGTGCCAGCAGCCTACCATATAGCGGGGAGCCCACCGGGGAGCTGTTTTTT.

This chain uses TRBV25-1 with TRBJ1-1, with D possibly matching TRBD1 (5 bases). Looked up from germline, CDR1 is MGHDK and CDR2 is SYGVNS. The CDR3 consists of 14 residues. Trimming removed 6 bases at V and 0 bases at J, with 11 bases between. The CDR3 region is CASREGRLNTEAFF. Here the CDR3 DNA reads TGTGCCAGCAGGGAGGGACGCTTGAACACTGAAGCTTTCTTT. The full variable domain, rest sourced from reference TRBV25-1 and TRBJ1-1, is EADIYQTPRYLVIGTGKKITLECSQTMGHDKMYWYQQDPGMELHLIHYSYGVNSTEKGDLSSESTVSRIRTEHFPLTLESARPSHTSQYLCASREGRLNTEAFFGQGTRLTVV.

The chain links TRBV5-1 to TRBJ1-5; possibly TRBD1 for D (6 bases). Germline V lookup: CDR1 SGHRS, CDR2 YFSETQ. This CDR3 has 15 amino acids. Trimming left V 3 bases short and J 5 bases short, with 15 bases between. The CDR3 nucleotides read TGCGCCAGCAGCTGGGGGGCCGGGGGGCATCAGCCCCAGCATTTT. Translation: CASSWGAGGHQPQHF.

The rearrangement links TRBV7-6 to TRBJ2-3; D is uncertain. The V and J ends lost 1 base and 0 bases respectively, with 11 bases between them. Germline CDR1 is SGHVS and CDR2 is FNYEAQ. The CDR3 covers 16 residues. The CDR3, as DNA: TGTGCCAGCAGCTTAGGCCCGGAGAGGAGCACAGATACGCAGTATTTT. It yields the protein CASSLGPERSTDTQYF.

V usage is TRBV4-3 and J usage is TRBJ2-5; perhaps TRBD1 as D (6 bases). The J call may be mistaken, given a closer DNA end match to TRBJ2-7. Germline CDR1 and CDR2: LGHNA and YSLEER. The CDR3 covers 17 residues. CDR3 DNA: TGCGCCAGCAGCCAATGGAGTAAGGGACCGCTACAGGGCGAGCAGTACTTC. This translates into CASSQWSKGPLQGEQYF.

J is TRBJ1-1 and V is TRBV6-1; a weak D match, TRBD1 (6 bases). V dropped 3 bases and J dropped 0 bases, with 8 bases sitting between them. The CDR3 is made up of 14 amino acids. In germline, CDR1 is MNHNS, CDR2 SASEGT. The CDR3 here is CASSDRGMNTEAFF. CDR3 coding DNA: TGTGCCAGCAGTGATAGGGGGATGAACACTGAAGCTTTCTTT.

V is TRBV7-3 and J is TRBJ1-5; D possibly corresponds to TRBD1 (5 bases). Germline V gene sequence: CDR1 SGHTA, CDR2 FQGTGA. The CDR3 has 15 residues. The germline V and J ends were trimmed by 5 bases and 2 bases, with 13 bases remaining between them. DNA for the CDR3: TGTGCCAGCAGCCGAGGCAGGGCCGGCAATCAGCCCCAGCATTTT. Its translation is CASSRGRAGNQPQHF. Full variable domain (missing parts from reference TRBV7-3 and TRBJ1-5): GAGVSQTPSNKVTEKGKYVELRCDPISGHTALYWYRQSLGQGPEFLIYFQGTGAADDSGLPNDRFFAVRPEGSVSTLKIQRTERGDSAVYLCASSRGRAGNQPQHFGDGTRLSIL.